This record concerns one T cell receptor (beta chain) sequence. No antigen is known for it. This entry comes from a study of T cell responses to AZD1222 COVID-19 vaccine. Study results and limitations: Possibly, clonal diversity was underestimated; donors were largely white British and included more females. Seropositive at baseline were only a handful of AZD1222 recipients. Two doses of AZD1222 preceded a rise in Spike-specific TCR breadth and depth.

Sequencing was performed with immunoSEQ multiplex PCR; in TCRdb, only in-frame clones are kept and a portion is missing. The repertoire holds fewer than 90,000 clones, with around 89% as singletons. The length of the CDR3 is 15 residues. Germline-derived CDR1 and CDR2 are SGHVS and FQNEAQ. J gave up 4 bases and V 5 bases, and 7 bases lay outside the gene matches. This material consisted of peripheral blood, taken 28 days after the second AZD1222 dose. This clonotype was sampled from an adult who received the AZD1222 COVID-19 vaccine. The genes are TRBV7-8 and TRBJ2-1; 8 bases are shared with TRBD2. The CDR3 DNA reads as TGTGCCAGCAGCCGAAGCGGGGGACTTTACAATGAGCAGTTCTTC. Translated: CASSRSGGLYNEQFF.